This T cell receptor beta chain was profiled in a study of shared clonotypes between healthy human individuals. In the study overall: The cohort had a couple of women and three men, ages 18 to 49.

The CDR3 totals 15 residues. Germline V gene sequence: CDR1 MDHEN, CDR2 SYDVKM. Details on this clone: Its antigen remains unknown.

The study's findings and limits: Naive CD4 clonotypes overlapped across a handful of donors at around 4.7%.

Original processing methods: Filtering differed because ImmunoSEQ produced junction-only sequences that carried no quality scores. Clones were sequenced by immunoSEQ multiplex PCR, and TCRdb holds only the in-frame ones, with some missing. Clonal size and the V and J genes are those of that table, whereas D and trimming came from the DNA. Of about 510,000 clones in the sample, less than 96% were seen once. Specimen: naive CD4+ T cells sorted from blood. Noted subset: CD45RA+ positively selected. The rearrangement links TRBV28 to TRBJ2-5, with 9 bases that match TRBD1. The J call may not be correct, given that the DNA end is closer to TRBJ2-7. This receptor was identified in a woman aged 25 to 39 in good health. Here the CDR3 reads CASSSPTGGRYEQYF. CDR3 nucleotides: TGTGCCAGCAGTTCCCCGACAGGGGGGCGCTACGAGCAGTACTTC.